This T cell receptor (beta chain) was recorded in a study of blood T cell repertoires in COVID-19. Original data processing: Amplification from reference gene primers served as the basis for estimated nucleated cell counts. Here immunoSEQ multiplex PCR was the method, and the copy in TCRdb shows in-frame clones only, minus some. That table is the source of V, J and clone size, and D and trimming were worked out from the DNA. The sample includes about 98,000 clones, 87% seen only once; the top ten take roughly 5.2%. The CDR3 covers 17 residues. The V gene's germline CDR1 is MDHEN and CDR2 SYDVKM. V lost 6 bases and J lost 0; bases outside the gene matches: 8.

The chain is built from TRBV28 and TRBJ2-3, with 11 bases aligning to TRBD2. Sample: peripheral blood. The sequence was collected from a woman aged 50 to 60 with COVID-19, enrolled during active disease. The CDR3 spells CASSQHSGGASTDTQYF. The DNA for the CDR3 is TGTGCCAGCAGCCAACATAGCGGGGGGGCGAGCACAGATACGCAGTATTTT.